The rows below give T cell receptor beta chains drawn from one sample of a study of CD8+ T cells in alopecia areata. Assay used: immunoSEQ multiplex PCR; TCRdb lists only in-frame clones, some missing. Here the sample spans around 210,000 clones, about 61% being singletons. Sequenced: CD8+ T cells sorted from blood. These receptors all come from a human donor in good health. The CDR3 runs from the conserved cysteine through the conserved F or W. The D gene is left open where the match is weak. Expanded clones get a size class; other rows say once, few or many, or leave the size out.

J gene: TRBJ1-1; D gene: NA; V gene: TRBV5-6; clone size: few; CDR3 DNA: TGTGCCAGCAGCGATAGCGGGTTTGAAGCTTTCTTT; CDR3 protein: CASSDSGFEAFF
J gene: TRBJ2-7; D gene: NA; V gene: TRBV7-6; clone size: NA; CDR3 DNA: TGTGCCAGCAGTACAGGGTCCCTCGACGAGCAGTACTTC; CDR3 protein: CASSTGSLDEQYF
J gene: TRBJ2-7; D gene: NA; V gene: TRBV6-1; clone size: few; CDR3 DNA: TGTGCCAGCACCCAAAGGGGAGTGAGCGAGCAGTACTTC; CDR3 protein: CASTQRGVSEQYF
J gene: TRBJ2-3; D gene: NA; V gene: TRBV30; clone size: few; CDR3 DNA: TGTGCCTGGAGTGTAAGCACAGATACGCAGTATTTT; CDR3 protein: CAWSVSTDTQYF
J gene: TRBJ1-2; D gene: TRBD1; V gene: TRBV15; clone size: NA; CDR3 DNA: TGTGCCACCAGCAGGGACAGGGGTTATGGCTACACCTTC; CDR3 protein: CATSRDRGYGYTF
J gene: TRBJ1-6; D gene: NA; V gene: TRBV27; clone size: NA; CDR3 DNA: TGTGCCAGCAGTCCGGACAGTTTCAATTCACCCCTCCACTTT; CDR3 protein: CASSPDSFNSPLHF
J gene: TRBJ2-1; D gene: NA; V gene: TRBV14; clone size: NA; CDR3 DNA: TGTGCCAGCAGCCAAGGGGTGTTCAATGAGCAGTTCTTC; CDR3 protein: CASSQGVFNEQFF
J gene: TRBJ2-7; D gene: NA; V gene: TRBV6-5; clone size: NA; CDR3 DNA: TGTGCCAGCAGTGGAAGGGCCGATTACGAGCAGTACTTC; CDR3 protein: CASSGRADYEQYF
J gene: TRBJ2-4; D gene: NA; V gene: TRBV7-9; clone size: few; CDR3 DNA: TGTGCCAGCAGCGGGAAGCTAGCCAAAAACATTCAGTACTTC; CDR3 protein: CASSGKLAKNIQYF
J gene: TRBJ1-1; D gene: NA; V gene: TRBV30; clone size: few; CDR3 DNA: TGTGCCTGGAGTGTACTGGAGAGCACTGAAGCTTTCTTT; CDR3 protein: CAWSVLESTEAFF
J gene: TRBJ1-5; D gene: NA; V gene: TRBV5-6; clone size: few; CDR3 DNA: TGTGCCAGCAGCTTGTGGGGGGATCGGCCCCAGCATTTT; CDR3 protein: CASSLWGDRPQHF
J gene: TRBJ1-6; D gene: TRBD1; V gene: TRBV4-1; clone size: NA; CDR3 DNA: TGCGCCAGCAGCCAAGCGGAGGCAGGGGGGAGCTCCTATAATTCACCCCTCCACTTT; CDR3 protein: CASSQAEAGGSSYNSPLHF
J gene: TRBJ2-7; D gene: NA; V gene: TRBV19; clone size: few; CDR3 DNA: TGTGCCAGTAGTATGTCCGGACAGCCTTCCTACGAGCAGTACTTC; CDR3 protein: CASSMSGQPSYEQYF
J gene: TRBJ2-7; D gene: NA; V gene: TRBV7-6; clone size: NA; CDR3 DNA: TGTGCCAGCAGCGATTATCGGCAGGGAAACCTCTACGAGCAGTACTTC; CDR3 protein: CASSDYRQGNLYEQYF
J gene: TRBJ2-5; D gene: TRBD2; V gene: TRBV5-5; clone size: few; CDR3 DNA: TGTGCCAGCAGCCCCCTCATAGGCGGGGGGGCTGGAGAGACCCAGTACTTC; CDR3 protein: CASSPLIGGGAGETQYF
J gene: TRBJ2-5; D gene: NA; V gene: TRBV4-1; clone size: NA; CDR3 DNA: TGCGCCAGCAGCCACACACCACCCCCCCGGGGCCGTCAGACCCAGTACTTC; CDR3 protein: CASSHTPPPRGRQTQYF
J gene: TRBJ2-5; D gene: NA; V gene: TRBV29-1; clone size: NA; CDR3 DNA: TGCAGCGTTGAAATCCGGGAGACCCAGTACTTC; CDR3 protein: CSVEIRETQYF
J gene: TRBJ1-2; D gene: NA; V gene: TRBV23-1; clone size: few; CDR3 DNA: TGCGCCAGCAGTCAGGGACCGGGACGGCTCTATGGCTACACCTTC; CDR3 protein: CASSQGPGRLYGYTF
J gene: TRBJ1-5; D gene: NA; V gene: TRBV27; clone size: NA; CDR3 DNA: TGTGCCAGCAGTCCGGGCCCCCCAGGAAGCAATCAGCCCCAGCATTTT; CDR3 protein: CASSPGPPGSNQPQHF
J gene: TRBJ2-7; D gene: NA; V gene: TRBV7-2; clone size: NA; CDR3 DNA: TGTGCCAGCAGCTTTACACAGGGCGGCTACGAGCAGTACTTC; CDR3 protein: CASSFTQGGYEQYF
J gene: TRBJ2-5; D gene: NA; V gene: TRBV6-6; clone size: NA; CDR3 DNA: TGTGCCAGCAGTTACTCTGGGGAAATCCAAGAGACCCAGTACTTC; CDR3 protein: CASSYSGEIQETQYF
J gene: TRBJ2-7; D gene: NA; V gene: TRBV6-5; clone size: NA; CDR3 DNA: TGTGCCAGCAGTTCCCGGGCGGAGGGGATTGAGCAGTACTTC; CDR3 protein: CASSSRAEGIEQYF
J gene: TRBJ2-1; D gene: NA; V gene: TRBV27; clone size: NA; CDR3 DNA: TGTGCCAGCAGTTGGGGAGCCGTTAATGAGCAGTTCTTC; CDR3 protein: CASSWGAVNEQFF
J gene: TRBJ2-3; D gene: NA; V gene: TRBV27; clone size: NA; CDR3 DNA: TGTGCCAGCAGTTTCCAGGGGCAGGGAGATACGCAGTATTTT; CDR3 protein: CASSFQGQGDTQYF
J gene: TRBJ1-4; D gene: TRBD1; V gene: TRBV29-1; clone size: NA; CDR3 DNA: TGCAGCGTTGACTTGGGGACAGGGGGTCGGCTTTTT; CDR3 protein: CSVDLGTGGRLF
J gene: TRBJ2-7; D gene: TRBD1; V gene: TRBV30; clone size: few; CDR3 DNA: TGTGCCTCAACGACAGGGGGCTACGAGCAGTACTTC; CDR3 protein: CASTTGGYEQYF
J gene: TRBJ2-6; D gene: TRBD1; V gene: TRBV5-4; clone size: NA; CDR3 DNA: TGTGCCAGCACCTGGACAGGGTTTGCCAACGTCCTGACTTTC; CDR3 protein: CASTWTGFANVLTF
J gene: TRBJ2-7; D gene: TRBD1; V gene: TRBV6-5; clone size: NA; CDR3 DNA: TGTGCCAGCACTGGACAGGGCTACGAGCAGTACTTC; CDR3 protein: CASTGQGYEQYF
J gene: TRBJ2-2; D gene: TRBD1; V gene: TRBV29-1; clone size: NA; CDR3 DNA: TGCAGCGTAGACGACAGGGGGGACACCGGGGAGCTGTTTTTT; CDR3 protein: CSVDDRGDTGELFF
J gene: TRBJ1-1; D gene: TRBD1; V gene: TRBV29-1; clone size: NA; CDR3 DNA: TGCAGCGTCGTGGGACAGGGGGTTGAAGCTTTCTTT; CDR3 protein: CSVVGQGVEAFF
J gene: TRBJ2-3; D gene: NA; V gene: TRBV2; clone size: few; CDR3 DNA: TGTGCCAGCACTCAAGGGGAGTCAGATACGCAGTATTTT; CDR3 protein: CASTQGESDTQYF
J gene: TRBJ1-1; D gene: TRBD1; V gene: TRBV7-9; clone size: NA; CDR3 DNA: TGTGCCAGCAGCTTAGGACAGGGCGATACGGACACTGAAGCTTTCTTT; CDR3 protein: CASSLGQGDTDTEAFF
J gene: TRBJ2-6; D gene: NA; V gene: TRBV5-6; clone size: once; CDR3 DNA: TGTGCCAGCAGCTTAGGGGCTGGGGCCAACGTCCTGACTTTC; CDR3 protein: CASSLGAGANVLTF